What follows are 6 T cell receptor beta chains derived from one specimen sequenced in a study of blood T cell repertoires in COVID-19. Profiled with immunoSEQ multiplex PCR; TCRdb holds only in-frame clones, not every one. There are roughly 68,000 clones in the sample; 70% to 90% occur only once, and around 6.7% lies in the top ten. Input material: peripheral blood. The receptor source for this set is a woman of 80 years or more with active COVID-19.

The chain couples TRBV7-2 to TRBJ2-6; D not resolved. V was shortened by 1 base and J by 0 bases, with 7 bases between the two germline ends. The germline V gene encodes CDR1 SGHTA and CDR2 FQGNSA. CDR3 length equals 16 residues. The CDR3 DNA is TGTGCCAGCAGCTTAGGCCCGAGCTCTGGGGCCAACGTCCTGACTTTC. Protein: CASSLGPSSGANVLTF.

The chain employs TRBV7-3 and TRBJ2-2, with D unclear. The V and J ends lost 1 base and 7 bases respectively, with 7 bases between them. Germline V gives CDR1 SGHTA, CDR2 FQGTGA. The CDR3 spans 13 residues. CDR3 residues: CASSLRLNGELFF. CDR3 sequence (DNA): TGTGCCAGCAGCTTAAGACTGAACGGGGAGCTGTTTTTT.

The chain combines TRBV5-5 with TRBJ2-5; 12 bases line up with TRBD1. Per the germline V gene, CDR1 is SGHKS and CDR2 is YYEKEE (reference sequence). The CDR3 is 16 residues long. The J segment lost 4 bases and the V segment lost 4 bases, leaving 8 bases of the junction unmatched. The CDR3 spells CASSLGTGGMVETQYF. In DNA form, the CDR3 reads TGTGCCAGCAGCCTAGGGACAGGGGGCATGGTAGAGACCCAGTACTTC.

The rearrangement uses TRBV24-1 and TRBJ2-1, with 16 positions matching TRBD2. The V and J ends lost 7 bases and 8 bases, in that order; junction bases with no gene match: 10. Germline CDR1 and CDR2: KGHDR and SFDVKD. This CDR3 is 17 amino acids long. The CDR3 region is CATSGWGLAGGRDEQFF. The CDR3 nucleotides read TGTGCCACCAGCGGCTGGGGACTAGCGGGAGGGCGGGATGAGCAGTTCTTC.

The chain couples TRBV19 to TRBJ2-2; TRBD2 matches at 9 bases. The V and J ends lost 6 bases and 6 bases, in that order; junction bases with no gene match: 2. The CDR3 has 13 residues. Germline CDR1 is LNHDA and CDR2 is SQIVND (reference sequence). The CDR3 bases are TGTGCCAGTAGACTAGCGGGCCCCGGGGAGCTGTTTTTT. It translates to CASRLAGPGELFF.

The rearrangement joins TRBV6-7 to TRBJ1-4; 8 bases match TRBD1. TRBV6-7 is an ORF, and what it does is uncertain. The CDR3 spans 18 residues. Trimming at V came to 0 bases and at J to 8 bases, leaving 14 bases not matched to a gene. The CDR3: CASSYSICSGGNVEKLFF. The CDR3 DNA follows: TGTGCCAGCAGTTACTCGATATGCTCAGGGGGCAACGTAGAAAAACTGTTTTTT.